This entry lists 20 T cell receptor beta chains sequenced from one sample in a study of blood T cell repertoires in COVID-19. TCRdb keeps only in-frame clones here, not all; method: immunoSEQ multiplex PCR. The sample lists 51,000 or so clones, around 86% occurring once. The sample was peripheral blood. The receptors derive from a man aged 65-85 years with active COVID-19.

The rearrangement uses TRBV6-2 or TRBV6-3 and TRBJ1-5; TRBD1 aligns across 11 bases. CDR1 and CDR2 (germline): MNHEY, SVGEGT. The CDR3 consists of 15 residues. Unmatched junction bases numbered 5, after V lost 5 bases and J lost 5 bases. In DNA, the CDR3 is TGTGCCAGCAGTCCGGGGGACAGGGGGTATCAGCCCCAGCATTTT. Translating gives CASSPGDRGYQPQHF.

The rearrangement joins TRBV29-1 to TRBJ1-6, with 7 bases aligning to TRBD1. This CDR3 is built from 14 residues. The V gene end was trimmed by 5 bases and the J gene end by 8 bases; junction bases not matched to a gene: 9. Looked up from germline, CDR1 is SQVTM and CDR2 is ANQGSEA. The CDR3 sequence: CSVSTGNVDSPLHF. The CDR3 nucleotides read TGCAGCGTTTCGACAGGGAACGTTGATTCACCCCTCCACTTT.

CDR3 DNA sequence: TGTGCCGGTACCCGGAGAAACACAGATACGCAGTATTTT. This translates into CAGTRRNTDTQYF. The V gene is TRBV28, the J gene TRBJ2-3; D gene unclear. This CDR3 has 13 residues. V lost 11 bases to trimming and J lost 2 bases, with 14 bases between them. The germline V gene has CDR1 MDHEN and CDR2 SYDVKM.

The CDR3 DNA reads TGTGCCAGCAGCTTTCGGGGAAGGGGCTACACCTTC. Residues: CASSFRGRGYTF. This sequence joins TRBV11-1 and TRBJ1-2; D is unclear. Germline V gene lookup returns CDR1 SGHAT and CDR2 FQDESV (reference sequence). This CDR3 is 12 amino acids long. The V gene lost 3 bases and the J gene lost 8 bases, with 10 bases spanning the gap.

This sequence joins TRBV3-1 (or the pseudogene TRBV3-2) and TRBJ1-2; 10 nucleotides align to TRBD1. The length of the CDR3 is 16 residues. In germline, CDR1 is LGHDT, CDR2 YNNKEL (reference sequence). The ends lost 0 bases at V and 6 bases at J; junction bases unmatched: 7. The CDR3 sequence: CASSQEGRTGGNGYTF. CDR3 nucleotide sequence: TGTGCCAGCAGCCAAGAGGGACGGACAGGGGGGAATGGCTACACCTTC.

The chain carries TRBV5-1 and TRBJ2-2, with D perhaps matching TRBD2 (6 bases). This CDR3 region has 15 residues. With 1 base removed from V and 4 bases from J, the gap between germline ends came to 11 bases. The V gene's germline CDR1 is SGHRS and CDR2 YFSETQ. CDR3 sequence: CASSLSGGGTGELFF. DNA of the CDR3: TGCGCCAGCAGCTTGTCTGGGGGAGGCACCGGGGAGCTGTTTTTT. The variable domain in full, completed from reference TRBV5-1 and TRBJ2-2, reads KAGVTQTPRYLIKTRGQQVTLSCSPISGHRSVSWYQQTPGQGLQFLFEYFSETQRNKGNFPGRFSGRQFSNSRSEMNVSTLELGDSALYLCASSLSGGGTGELFFGEGSRLTVL.

The rearrangement links TRBV4-1 to TRBJ1-3; no clear D. Germline CDR1 reads MGHRA; CDR2 reads YSYEKL. Trimming stripped 1 base from V and 0 bases from J, with 7 bases between. The length of the CDR3 is 15 residues. CDR3 nucleotide sequence: TGCGCCAGCAGCCAAGTACAGAACTCTGGAAACACCATATATTTT. It translates to CASSQVQNSGNTIYF.

J is TRBJ2-2 and V is TRBV21-1; the table names TRBD2, a call not compared with the DNA. TRBV21-1 counts as a pseudogene. The CDR3 extends over 20 amino acids. CDR3 coding DNA: TGTGCCAGCAGCAAAAGGAGGAGTAGCGGGGATAGTGGTACCACCGGGGAGCTGTTTTTT. Its translation is CASSKRRSSGDSGTTGELFF.

The chain has TRBV9 and TRBJ2-1; D may be TRBD2 (7 bases). Germline V gene data show CDR1 as SGDLS and CDR2 as YYNGEE. V gave up 0 bases and J gave up 4 bases, with 14 bases separating them. This CDR3 is 16 amino acids long. CDR3 protein: CASSVDGGPIYNEQFF. As DNA, the CDR3 is TGTGCCAGCAGCGTAGACGGGGGGCCTATTTACAATGAGCAGTTCTTC. The full variable domain, with the rest looked up from reference TRBV9 and TRBJ2-1, is DSGVTQTPKHLITATGQRVTLRCSPRSGDLSVYWYQQSLDQGLQFLIQYYNGEERAKGNILERFSAQQFPDLHSELNLSSLELGDSALYFCASSVDGGPIYNEQFFGPGTRLTVL.

V usage is TRBV4-1 and J usage is TRBJ1-2, with D tentatively TRBD1 (5 bases). The CDR3 has 16 amino acids. The germline V gene encodes CDR1 MGHRA and CDR2 YSYEKL. The germline V and J ends were trimmed by 0 bases and 4 bases, with 15 bases remaining between them. The CDR3 sequence: CASSQDPRGGIYGYTF. The CDR3 DNA reads TGCGCCAGCAGCCAAGATCCGAGGGGCGGGATCTATGGCTACACCTTC.

The chain is built from TRBV12-1 and TRBJ1-2. TRBV12-1 is described as a pseudogene. The CDR3 length is 16 residues. CDR3 protein: CASSPSGRCIADGYTF. As DNA, the CDR3 is TGTGCCAGCAGCCCGAGCGGACGGTGTATTGCCGATGGCTACACCTTC.

The chain is built from TRBV30 and TRBJ2-7; TRBD2 is a possible D gene (7 bases). V was trimmed by 2 bases and J by 3 bases, leaving 11 bases between them. Germline V gene lookup returns CDR1 GTSNPN and CDR2 SVGIG (reference sequence). The CDR3 extends over 13 amino acids. The CDR3, as DNA: TGTGCCTGGAGTTGGGGGGGGCACTACGAGCAGTACTTC. Protein: CAWSWGGHYEQYF.

The chain employs TRBV30 and TRBJ1-6; TRBD1 matches 7 bases. This CDR3 has 13 amino acids. V was pared by 5 bases and J by 3 bases, with 1 base of the junction left unmatched. CDR1 is GTSNPN and CDR2 is SVGIG in the germline V gene (reference sequence). This CDR3 reads CAWGTDYNSPLHF. The CDR3 DNA sequence: TGTGCCTGGGGGACAGACTATAATTCACCCCTCCACTTT.

The V call is TRBV7-3, the J call TRBJ2-5; TRBD1 agrees at 8 bases. Looked up from germline, CDR1 is SGHTA and CDR2 is FQGTGA. The CDR3 is 14 amino acids. V lost 6 bases and J lost 4; bases outside the gene matches: 7. CDR3 loop: CASSPSGGRETQYF. CDR3 DNA sequence: TGTGCCAGCAGTCCGTCAGGGGGCAGAGAGACCCAGTACTTC.

This chain uses TRBV5-1 with TRBJ1-4; TRBD1 matches at 9 bases. The CDR3 extends over 14 amino acids. CDR1 SGHRS and CDR2 YFSETQ come from the germline V gene. V dropped 3 bases and J dropped 8; count of bases not matched to a gene: 5. The CDR3 DNA sequence: TGCGCCAGCAGCTGGACAGGGGCAGGGGAAAAACTGTTTTTT. Protein: CASSWTGAGEKLFF.

The chain combines TRBV29-1 with TRBJ1-2; tentative D call: TRBD1 (6 bases). V lost 5 bases to trimming and J lost 8 bases, with 21 bases between them. The germline V gene has CDR1 SQVTM and CDR2 ANQGSEA. The CDR3 is made up of 14 amino acids. In nucleotides, the CDR3 is TGCAGCGTTCCCCAGGGGACCCTGGTGGGGGGCTACACCTTC. This gives the protein CSVPQGTLVGGYTF.

This clone appeared a single time. The chain couples TRBV29-1 to TRBJ2-7; D might be TRBD1 (7 bases). Germline assignment: CDR1 SQVTM and CDR2 ANQGSEA. The CDR3 has 11 amino acids. Trimming removed 5 bases from V and 6 bases from J, with 11 bases in between. CDR3 sequence reads: CSVFRGAEQYF. The CDR3 DNA sequence: TGCAGCGTTTTCAGGGGGGCCGAGCAGTACTTC.

As DNA, the CDR3 is TGTGCCAGCAGTATGGGACAGCTCACTGAAGCTTTCTTT. Its protein is CASSMGQLTEAFF. The chain employs TRBV6-2 or TRBV6-3 and TRBJ1-1; 7 bases line up with TRBD1. Germline CDR1 MNHEY, CDR2 SVGEGT. Unmatched junction bases numbered 4, after V lost 5 bases and J lost 4 bases. The CDR3 has 13 amino acids.

The chain joins TRBV9 to TRBJ1-6, with unresolved D. Germline V CDR1 and CDR2: SGDLS, YYNGEE. This CDR3 is built from 13 residues. Between the trimmed V and J ends, which lost 3 bases and 12 bases, there was a span of 13 bases. The CDR3 protein is CASSAEERLPLHF. CDR3 nucleotides: TGTGCCAGCAGCGCCGAGGAGCGTCTACCCCTCCACTTT.

The chain employs TRBV9 and TRBJ1-2; TRBD1 aligns across 7 bases. With 3 bases clipped from V and 8 bases from J, the junction kept 4 bases outside the gene matches. Germline loops: CDR1 SGDLS, CDR2 YYNGEE. The CDR3 is 12 residues long. CDR3 nucleotides: TGTGCCAGCAGCGGTGACAGGGAGGGCTACACCTTC. Its translation: CASSGDREGYTF.